The present T cell receptor beta chain was sequenced within a study of spatial heterogeneity in lung cancer. Study-wide background: Across tumor regions, counts of TCR transcripts showed a strong correlation with a T cell module score derived from matched bulk RNA-seq.

Using its own MiXCR run on the 5' RACE reads, TCRdb lists one record per CDR3 protein. Altogether approximately 1,100 distinct CDR3 sequences are present, about 25% being singletons, with the ten largest covering around 19%. Trimming cost V 6 bases and J 3 bases, with 7 bases left between them. This CDR3 spans 12 amino acids. Looked up from germline, CDR1 is SEHNR and CDR2 is FQNEAQ (reference sequence). The study's findings and limits: Mutation tallies in tumors tracked expanded intratumoral alpha and beta TCR counts.

This clonotype came up a few times. Its antigen is unknown. Specified time point: sample taken at primary tumor resection. The chain combines TRBV7-9 with TRBJ2-3; D ambiguous. The clonotype was recovered from a male donor with early-stage non-small cell lung cancer. This specimen consisted of lung tumor tissue, obtained at surgery. The CDR3 protein is CASSPRTDTQYF. CDR3 coding DNA: TGTGCCAGCAGTCCTCGGACAGATACGCAGTATTTT.